This T cell receptor (beta chain) was sequenced for a study of blood T cell repertoires in COVID-19. The J segment lost 9 bases and the V segment lost 4 bases, leaving 8 bases of the junction unmatched. The CDR3 totals 15 residues. Per germline, CDR1 ENHRY and CDR2 SYGVKD. As originally analysed: Amplification with reference gene primers provided the estimates of nucleated cell counts. The table came from immunoSEQ multiplex PCR; TCRdb's copy has only in-frame clones and leaves some out. The V and J calls and clone size come from that table; D and trimming were worked out from the DNA. The sample yields under 200,000 clones, 84% seen once.

V is TRBV10-3 and J is TRBJ1-6; TRBD1 agrees at 8 bases. The receptor comes from a woman in her 70s with COVID-19, enrolled during active disease. Specimen: peripheral blood. The CDR3 nucleotides read TGTGCCATCAGTGGGGCTCAGGGGGCTAGTTCACCCCTCCACTTT. This gives the protein CAISGAQGASSPLHF.